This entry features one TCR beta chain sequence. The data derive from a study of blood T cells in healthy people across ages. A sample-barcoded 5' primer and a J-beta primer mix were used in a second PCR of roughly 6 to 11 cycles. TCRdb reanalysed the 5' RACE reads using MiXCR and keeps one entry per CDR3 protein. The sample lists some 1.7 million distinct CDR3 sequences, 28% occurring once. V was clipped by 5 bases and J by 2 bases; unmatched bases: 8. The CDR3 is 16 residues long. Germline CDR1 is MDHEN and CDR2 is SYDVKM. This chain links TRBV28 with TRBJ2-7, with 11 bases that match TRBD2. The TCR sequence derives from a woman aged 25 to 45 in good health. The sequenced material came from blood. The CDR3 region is CASSLTSGSDPYEQYF. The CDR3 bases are TGTGCCAGCAGTCTCACTAGCGGGAGTGACCCCTACGAGCAGTACTTC.